This TCR beta chain came from a study of T cell repertoires in cytomegalovirus infection. Overall study context: Public signatures in TCR beta pointed to CMV infection and matching HLA type.

This clonotype was detected ten times or more. The antigen is unknown. MiXCR, applied by TCRdb to the reads, yields one record per CDR3 protein. The repertoire consists of 100,000 to 150,000 distinct CDR3 sequences, with 20% to 30% occurring once and the leading ten covering approximately 35%. The V gene's germline CDR1 is SGHVS and CDR2 FQNEAQ. There are 15 residues in the CDR3. Unmatched junction bases numbered 6, after V lost 5 bases and J lost 5 bases. Regarding the study as a whole: Carriers of CMV and the relevant HLA type were discriminated by public TCR beta frequency. The response measured ex vivo was dominated by TCR beta clonotypes (HLA-C-restricted and CMV-specific).

The chain joins TRBV7-8 to TRBJ1-4, with 9 bases identical to TRBD1. The sequenced sample was PBMCs, sequenced either directly or after in vitro stimulation (not recorded which). The TCR comes from a human donor in good health (CMV status not recorded). Some clones in this sample may be carry-over from other donors' samples. CDR3 in amino acids: CASSALTGGNEKLFF. In DNA, the CDR3 is TGTGCCAGCAGCGCCCTGACAGGGGGGAATGAAAAACTGTTTTTT.